The 7 T cell receptor beta chains in this list originate from one sample, sequenced in a study of T cell changes during pregnancy in multiple sclerosis. Profiling relied on immunoSEQ multiplex PCR, and the TCRdb table lists in-frame clones only, not all of them. This sample has 65,000 to 90,000 clones; 91% occur once, and the top ten carry around 3.3%. The sample here was PBMCs, taken in the first trimester of pregnancy. The receptors derive from a female donor in good health, serving as a control in a pregnancy study. Some clones in this sample may be carry-over from other donors' samples.

This chain joins TRBV4-3 and TRBJ2-7; 10 bases are a match to TRBD2. Germline V gene lookup returns CDR1 LGHNA and CDR2 YSLEER. This CDR3 has 14 amino acids. V lost 0 bases to trimming and J lost 8 bases; unmatched junction nucleotides: 4. DNA for the CDR3: TGCGCCAGCAGCCAAGACGTACTAGCGGGAAAGCAGTACTTC. It yields the protein CASSQDVLAGKQYF.

J is TRBJ2-7 and V is TRBV4-3; TRBD1 aligns across 9 bases. CDR3 size: 15 residues. The V gene end was trimmed by 5 bases and the J gene end by 2 bases; junction bases not matched to a gene: 7. Germline lookup yields CDR1 LGHNA and CDR2 YSLEER. This chain's CDR3 is CASSERDRAAYEQYF. CDR3 nucleotides: TGCGCCAGCAGCGAACGGGACAGGGCTGCCTACGAGCAGTACTTC.

The J gene is TRBJ2-3, the V gene TRBV6-5, with 8 bases aligning to TRBD2. The CDR3 consists of 15 residues. With 6 bases clipped from V and 1 base from J, the junction kept 6 bases outside the gene matches. The germline V gene encodes CDR1 MNHEY and CDR2 SVGAGI. The chain's CDR3 is CASRSGGLGTDTQYF. CDR3 nucleotide sequence: TGTGCCAGCAGGTCGGGGGGGCTGGGCACAGATACGCAGTATTTT.

V is TRBV5-1 and J is TRBJ2-3, with TRBD1 identical over 9 bases. Germline lookup yields CDR1 SGHRS and CDR2 YFSETQ. The CDR3 runs to 15 residues. Trimming removed 3 bases from V and 4 bases from J; junction bases left unmatched: 6. DNA for the CDR3: TGCGCCAGCAGCTCCGGGACAGGGAGGTCAGATACGCAGTATTTT. Amino acids: CASSSGTGRSDTQYF.

The CDR3 region has the DNA TGTGCCAGCAGCTTGGAGAGCGGGAGGGATGAGCAGTTCTTC. As protein: CASSLESGRDEQFF. This sequence joins TRBV7-2 and TRBJ2-1, with 10 bases identical to TRBD2. Trimming at V came to 3 bases and at J to 8 bases, leaving 4 bases not matched to a gene. Germline V gene sequence: CDR1 SGHTA, CDR2 FQGNSA. This CDR3 has 14 amino acids.

The chain is built from TRBV11-2 and TRBJ2-5; D may be TRBD2 (6 bases). CDR1 is SGHAT and CDR2 is FQNNGV in the germline V gene. This CDR3 is 15 amino acids long. V lost 1 base to trimming and J lost 1 base, with 10 bases between them. CDR3 region: CASSLGGAVQETQYF. DNA for the CDR3: TGTGCCAGCAGCTTAGGCGGGGCGGTCCAAGAGACCCAGTACTTC.

V gene TRBV29-1 combines with J gene TRBJ2-5; TRBD2 matches 8 bases. This CDR3 has 16 amino acids. CDR1 and CDR2 (germline): SQVTM, ANQGSEA. V shed 7 bases, J shed 0 bases, and the junction held 13 bases outside the gene matches. CDR3 region: CSAVPSRTSNQETQYF. The CDR3 region has the DNA TGCAGCGCCGTCCCCTCCCGGACTAGCAACCAAGAGACCCAGTACTTC. The full variable domain, in which reference TRBV29-1 and TRBJ2-5 provide the parts outside the CDR3, is SAVISQKPSRDICQRGTSLTIQCQVDSQVTMMFWYRQQPGQSLTLIATANQGSEATYESGFVIDKFPISRPNLTFSTLTVSNMSPEDSSIYLCSAVPSRTSNQETQYFGPGTRLLVL.